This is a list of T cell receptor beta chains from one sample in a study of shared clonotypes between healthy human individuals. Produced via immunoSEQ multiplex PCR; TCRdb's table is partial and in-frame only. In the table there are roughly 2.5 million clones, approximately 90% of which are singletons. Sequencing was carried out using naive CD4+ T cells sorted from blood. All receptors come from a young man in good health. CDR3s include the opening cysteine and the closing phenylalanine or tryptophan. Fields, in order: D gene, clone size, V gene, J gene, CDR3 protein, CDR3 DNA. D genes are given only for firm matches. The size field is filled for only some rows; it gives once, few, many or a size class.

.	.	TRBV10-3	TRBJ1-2	CAISDGGAHGYTF	TGTGCCATCAGTGATGGGGGGGCACATGGCTACACCTTC
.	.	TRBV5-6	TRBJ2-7	CASSLEGVAYEQYF	TGTGCCAGCAGCTTGGAAGGAGTCGCCTACGAGCAGTACTTC
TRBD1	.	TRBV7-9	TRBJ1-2	CASSSGGRSYTF	TGTGCCAGCAGCTCAGGGGGCAGGAGCTACACCTTC
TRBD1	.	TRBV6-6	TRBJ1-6	CASSPGQGPLHF	TGTGCCAGCAGTCCGGGACAGGGACCCCTCCACTTT
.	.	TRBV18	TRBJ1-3	CASSPFYLPQGLPGNTIYF	TGTGCCAGCTCACCATTCTACCTCCCCCAAGGGTTACCTGGAAACACCATATATTTT
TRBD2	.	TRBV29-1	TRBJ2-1	CSVEGTSGGSNEQFF	TGCAGCGTTGAGGGGACTAGCGGGGGATCCAATGAGCAGTTCTTC
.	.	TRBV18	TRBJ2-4	CASSPPVTGTLAGKNIQYF	TGTGCCAGCTCACCACCTGTTACAGGTACACTAGCCGGCAAAAACATTCAGTACTTC
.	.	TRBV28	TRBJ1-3	CASSFRGLGNTIYF	TGTGCCAGCAGTTTCAGGGGACTTGGAAACACCATATATTTT
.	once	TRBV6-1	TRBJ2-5	CASSGETQYF	TGTGCCAGCAGTGGGGAGACCCAGTACTTC
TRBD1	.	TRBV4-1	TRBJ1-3	CASSQRGQGALGNTIYF	TGCGCCAGCAGCCAACGCGGACAGGGGGCGCTTGGAAACACCATATATTTT
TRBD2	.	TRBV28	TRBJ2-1	CASSSGSGGARYNEQFF	TGTGCCAGCAGTTCGGGTAGCGGGGGGGCCAGGTACAATGAGCAGTTCTTC
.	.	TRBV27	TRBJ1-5	CASSLGGHQPQHF	TGTGCCAGCAGTTTAGGGGGACATCAGCCCCAGCATTTT
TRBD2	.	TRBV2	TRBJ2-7	CASILAALLGYEQYF	TGTGCCAGCATTCTAGCGGCCCTTCTCGGGTACGAGCAGTACTTC
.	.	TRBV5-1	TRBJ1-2	CASSYWDETRDYTF	TGCGCCAGCAGCTATTGGGACGAGACTCGGGACTACACCTTC
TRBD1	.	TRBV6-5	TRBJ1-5	CASSYSGQEGWPQHF	TGTGCCAGCAGTTACTCGGGACAGGAGGGGTGGCCCCAGCATTTT
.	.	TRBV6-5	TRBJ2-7	CAIGTGSREQCF	TGTGCCATCGGGACGGGATCGCGCGAGCAGTGCTTC
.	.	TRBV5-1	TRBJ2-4	CASSPPSPEKNIQYF	TGCGCCAGCAGCCCGCCCTCTCCCGAGAAAAACATTCAGTACTTC
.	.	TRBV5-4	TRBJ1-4	CASSRDRMELFF	TGTGCCAGCAGCCGGGACCGAATGGAACTGTTTTTT
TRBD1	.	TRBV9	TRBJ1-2	CASSRQGVGYGYTF	TGTGCCAGCAGCCGTCAGGGGGTAGGTTATGGCTACACCTTC
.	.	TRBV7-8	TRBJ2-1	CASGSTFSYNEQFF	TGTGCCAGCGGGTCGACATTCTCCTACAATGAGCAGTTCTTC
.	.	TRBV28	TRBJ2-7	CASSSQGVGSYEQYF	TGTGCCAGCAGTTCGCAGGGTGTTGGGTCCTACGAGCAGTACTTC
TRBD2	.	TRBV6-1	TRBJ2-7	CASSVSGVYEQYF	TGTGCCAGCAGTGTTAGCGGGGTCTACGAGCAGTACTTC
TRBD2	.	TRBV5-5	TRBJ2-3	CASSLDGSGGATDTQYF	TGTGCCAGCAGCTTGGATGGTAGCGGGGGGGCCACAGATACGCAGTATTTT
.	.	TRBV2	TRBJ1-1	CASSEARENTEAFF	TGTGCCAGCAGTGAAGCCCGCGAGAACACTGAAGCTTTCTTT
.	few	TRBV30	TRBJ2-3	CAWSVQADTQYF	TGTGCCTGGAGTGTTCAGGCAGATACGCAGTATTTT
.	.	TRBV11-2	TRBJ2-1	CASSLSVINNEQFF	TGTGCCAGCAGCCTCAGCGTGATTAACAATGAGCAGTTCTTC
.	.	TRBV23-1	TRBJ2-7	CASSQAGRVDEQYF	TGCGCCAGCAGTCAAGCAGGGCGGGTGGACGAGCAGTACTTC
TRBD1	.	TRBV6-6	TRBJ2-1	CASRGQGAQKNEQFF	TGTGCCAGCAGGGGACAGGGGGCGCAGAAGAATGAGCAGTTCTTC
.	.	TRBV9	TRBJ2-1	CASSVGESNNEQFF	TGTGCCAGCAGCGTAGGAGAATCCAACAATGAGCAGTTCTTC
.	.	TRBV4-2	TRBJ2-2	CASSQEGAWGTGELFF	TGTGCCAGCAGCCAAGAGGGGGCCTGGGGCACCGGGGAGCTGTTTTTT
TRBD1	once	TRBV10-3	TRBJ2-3	CAISGPGQKRSSTDTQYF	TGTGCCATCAGTGGGCCGGGACAGAAGAGATCTAGCACAGATACGCAGTATTTT
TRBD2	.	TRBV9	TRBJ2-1	CASSVATGGRFEQFF	TGTGCCAGCAGCGTAGCTACGGGGGGTAGATTTGAGCAGTTCTTC